The entry below describes one T cell receptor (beta chain). What this receptor recognizes is not known. Base qualities are not at hand, and no much larger clone is one base apart. The germline V gene encodes CDR1 SGHDT and CDR2 YYEEEE. V loses 6 bases, J loses 1 base, and the germline ends lie 14 bases apart. From cysteine to phenylalanine, the CDR3 is 14 amino acids long. Only the CDR3 portion is preserved as DNA: 42 bases, with reading frame beginning at the first base. The sample comes from a study of T cell changes during pregnancy in multiple sclerosis (dated by TCRdb to between 2018 and 2021). About the full investigation: The study examined how the T cell repertoire changed over the course of pregnancy in women with multiple sclerosis.

Libraries came from the immunoSEQ multiplex PCR assay. This immuneACCESS table, as held by TCRdb, lists in-frame sequences with V and J called but not all clones. Of the missing ones, under half trace to an unresolved V gene in checked studies; the others have no known cause. Present in this sample are about 76,000 clones, approximately 93% of which were seen just once. In total, the top ten clones hold under 3% of the sample. This receptor was taken from a female donor with multiple sclerosis, enrolled in a pregnancy study. In this chain, TRBV5-6 is recombined with TRBJ2-7; TRBD2 is a possible D gene, resting on 6 matching bases. Source: peripheral blood, taken in the second trimester of pregnancy. The CDR3 protein is CASNPGTWSYEQYF. Read as DNA, the sequence is TGTGCCAGCAACCCCGGGACTTGGTCCTACGAGCAGTACTTC.